This T cell receptor (beta chain) is drawn from a study of graft-versus-host responses after intestinal transplantation. General study points: Within allografts, high graft-versus-host to host-versus-graft clonal ratios were seen among patients with graft-donor T cell macrochimerism. Detection of GvH clones occurred in recipient marrow, and some had their first appearance in ileum or blood.

The CDR3 covers 17 residues. Germline CDR1 and CDR2: LNHDA and SQIVND (reference sequence). V was cut by 3 bases and J by 3 bases, with 18 bases left in between. TCRdb's copy holds only in-frame clones and misses some; the assay was immunoSEQ multiplex PCR. This sample has tens of thousands of clones, with 83% found just once. As for this clone: Its antigen is as yet unknown.

The chain uses TRBV19 and TRBJ2-1; D might be TRBD1 (5 bases). The sequence derives from a human donor who received an intestinal transplant. This specimen consisted of unstimulated CD8+ T cells sorted from spleen or lymph node cells, obtained before intestinal transplant. For the CDR3, the DNA is TGTGCCAGTAGTATGTTCCAGGGCTCCCTTATCTACAATGAGCAGTTCTTC. The encoded protein is CASSMFQGSLIYNEQFF.